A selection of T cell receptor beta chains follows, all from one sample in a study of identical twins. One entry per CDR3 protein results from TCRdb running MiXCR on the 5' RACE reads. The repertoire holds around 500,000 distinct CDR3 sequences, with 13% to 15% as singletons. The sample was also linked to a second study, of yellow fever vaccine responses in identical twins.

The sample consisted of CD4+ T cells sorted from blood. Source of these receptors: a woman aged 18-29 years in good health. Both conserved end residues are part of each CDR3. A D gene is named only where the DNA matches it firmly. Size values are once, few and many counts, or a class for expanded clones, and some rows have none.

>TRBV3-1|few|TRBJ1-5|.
TGTGCCAGCAGCCAAAGGGGGTGGGGAGGCAATCAGCCCCAGCATTTT
CASSQRGWGGNQPQHF
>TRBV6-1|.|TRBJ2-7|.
TGTGCCAGCAGTCCAAGACCAGGGTTCCACGAGCAGTACTTC
CASSPRPGFHEQYF
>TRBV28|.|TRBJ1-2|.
TGTGCCAGCAGGCCTACCCACGGACAGAACTATGGCTACACCTTC
CASRPTHGQNYGYTF
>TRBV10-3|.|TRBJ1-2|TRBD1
TGTGCCATCAGCAGGGACAGGGGGAACTATGGCTACACCTTC
CAISRDRGNYGYTF
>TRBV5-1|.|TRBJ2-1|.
TGCGCCAGCAGCTCCTGGGGTACGCACGACAATGAGCAGTTCTTC
CASSSWGTHDNEQFF
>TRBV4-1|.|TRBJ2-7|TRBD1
TGCGCCAGCAGCCAACAGGGGGCTTTCTACGAGCAGTACTTC
CASSQQGAFYEQYF
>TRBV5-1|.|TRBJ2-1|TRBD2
TGCGCCAGCAGCTTGTTAGCTAGCGGGAGAGGATCCTACAATGAGCAGTTCTTC
CASSLLASGRGSYNEQFF
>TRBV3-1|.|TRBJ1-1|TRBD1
TGTGCCAGCAGCCCGACCTTTACAGGGGGCAGAACTGAAGCTTTCTTT
CASSPTFTGGRTEAFF
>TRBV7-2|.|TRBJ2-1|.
TGTGCCAGCAGCTTAGGGGGCAGGGGAGACAATGAGCAGTTCTTC
CASSLGGRGDNEQFF
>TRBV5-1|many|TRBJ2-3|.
TGCGCCAGCAGCTTATGGAGCGGGCCCACAGATACGCAGTATTTT
CASSLWSGPTDTQYF
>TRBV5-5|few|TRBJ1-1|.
TGTGCCAGCAGCTTGGTGCTCGGGGCCCAAGCTTTCTTT
CASSLVLGAQAFF
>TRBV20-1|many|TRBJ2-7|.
TGCAGTGCAGCGGGCCTTTCCTACGAGCAGTACTTC
CSAAGLSYEQYF
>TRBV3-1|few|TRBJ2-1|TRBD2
TGTGCCAGCAGCCAAGAGTATTACGGGGGGGAGCAGTTCTTC
CASSQEYYGGEQFF
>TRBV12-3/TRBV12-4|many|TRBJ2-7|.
TGTGCCAGCAGCAAGCTGGGGGGGCGCTCCTACGAGCAGTACTTC
CASSKLGGRSYEQYF
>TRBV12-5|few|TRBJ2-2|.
TGTGCTAGTGGAAAGTACACCGGGGAGCTGTTTTTT
CASGKYTGELFF
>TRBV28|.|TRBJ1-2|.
TGTGCCAGCAGTTTAATATCGTCGGGTCGGGCCAACTATGGCTACACCTTC
CASSLISSGRANYGYTF